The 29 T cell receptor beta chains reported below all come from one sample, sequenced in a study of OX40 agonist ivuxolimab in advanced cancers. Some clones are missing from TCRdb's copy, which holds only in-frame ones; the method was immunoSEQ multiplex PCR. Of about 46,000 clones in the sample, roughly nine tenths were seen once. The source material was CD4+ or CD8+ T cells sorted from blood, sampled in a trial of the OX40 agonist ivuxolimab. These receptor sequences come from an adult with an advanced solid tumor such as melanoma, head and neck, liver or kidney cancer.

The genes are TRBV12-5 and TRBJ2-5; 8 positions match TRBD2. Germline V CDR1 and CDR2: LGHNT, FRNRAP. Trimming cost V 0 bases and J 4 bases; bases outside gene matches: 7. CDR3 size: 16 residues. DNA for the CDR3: TGTGCTAGTGGTTTGGTAACGGGGGGGCCTCGAGAGACCCAGTACTTC. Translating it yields CASGLVTGGPRETQYF.

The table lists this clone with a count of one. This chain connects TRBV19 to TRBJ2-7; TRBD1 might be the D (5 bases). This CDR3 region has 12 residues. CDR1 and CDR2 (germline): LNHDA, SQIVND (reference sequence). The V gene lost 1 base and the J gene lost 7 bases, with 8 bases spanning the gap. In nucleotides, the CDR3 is TGTGCCAGTAGTATAGCAGGGAATGAGCAGTACTTC. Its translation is CASSIAGNEQYF.

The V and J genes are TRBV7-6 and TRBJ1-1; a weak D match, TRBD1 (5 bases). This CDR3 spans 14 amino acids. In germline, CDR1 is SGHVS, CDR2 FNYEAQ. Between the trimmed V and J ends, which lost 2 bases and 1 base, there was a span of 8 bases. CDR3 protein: CASSLLGGNTEAFF. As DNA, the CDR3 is TGTGCCAGCAGCTTACTGGGGGGGAACACTGAAGCTTTCTTT.

In nucleotides, the CDR3 is TGTGCCAGCAGTTACGGGGGGACTAGCCACAATGAGCAGTTCTTC. It yields the protein CASSYGGTSHNEQFF. The rearrangement uses TRBV6-5 and TRBJ2-1; 9 bases agree with TRBD2. CDR1 is MNHEY, CDR2 SVGAGI, per germline. The CDR3 is 15 amino acids. The J segment lost 5 bases and the V segment lost 2 bases, leaving 4 bases of the junction unmatched.

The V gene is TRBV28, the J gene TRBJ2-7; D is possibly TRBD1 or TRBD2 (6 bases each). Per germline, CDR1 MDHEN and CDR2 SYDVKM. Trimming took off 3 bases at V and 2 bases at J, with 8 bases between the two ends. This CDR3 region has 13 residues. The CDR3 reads CASSLGGPYEQYV. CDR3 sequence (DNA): TGTGCCAGCAGTTTGGGGGGCCCCTACGAGCAGTACGTC.

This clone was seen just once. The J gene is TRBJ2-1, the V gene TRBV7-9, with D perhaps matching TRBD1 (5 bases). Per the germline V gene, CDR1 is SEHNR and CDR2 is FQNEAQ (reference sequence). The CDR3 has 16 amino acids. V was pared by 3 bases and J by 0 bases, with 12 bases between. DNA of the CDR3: TGTGCCAGCAGCTTGGAACAGGAAAGCTCCTACAATGAGCAGTTCTTC. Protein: CASSLEQESSYNEQFF.

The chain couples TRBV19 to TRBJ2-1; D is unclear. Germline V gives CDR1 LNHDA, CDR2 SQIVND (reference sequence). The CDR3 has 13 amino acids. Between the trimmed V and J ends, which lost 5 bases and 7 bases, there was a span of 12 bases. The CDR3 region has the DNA TGTGCCAGTAGTCTCCTTCTCATGAATGAGCAGTTCTTC. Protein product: CASSLLLMNEQFF.

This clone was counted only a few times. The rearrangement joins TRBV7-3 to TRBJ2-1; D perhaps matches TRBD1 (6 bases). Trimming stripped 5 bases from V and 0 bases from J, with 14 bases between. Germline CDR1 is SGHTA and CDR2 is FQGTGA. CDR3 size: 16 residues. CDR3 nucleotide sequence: TGTGCCAGCAGCAACACCGGGACACCCTCCTACAATGAGCAGTTCTTC. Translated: CASSNTGTPSYNEQFF.

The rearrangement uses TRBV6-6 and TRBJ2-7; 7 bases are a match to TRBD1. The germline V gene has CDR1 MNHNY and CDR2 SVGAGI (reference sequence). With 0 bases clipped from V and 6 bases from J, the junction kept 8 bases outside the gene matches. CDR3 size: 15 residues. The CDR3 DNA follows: TGTGCCAGCAGTTACTCAGGCCACAGGGGTGGCGAGCAGTACGTC. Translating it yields CASSYSGHRGGEQYV.

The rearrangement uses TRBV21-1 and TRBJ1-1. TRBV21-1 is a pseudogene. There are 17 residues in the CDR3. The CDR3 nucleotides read TGTGCCAGCAGCAATAACGGACGGGGGGTCGGGGACACTGAAGCTTTCTTT. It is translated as CASSNNGRGVGDTEAFF.

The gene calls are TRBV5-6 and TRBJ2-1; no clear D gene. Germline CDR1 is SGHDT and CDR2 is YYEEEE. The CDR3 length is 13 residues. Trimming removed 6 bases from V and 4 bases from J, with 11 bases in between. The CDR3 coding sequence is TGTGCCAGCACCCTGCAGGCTTACAATGAGCAGTTCTTC. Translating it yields CASTLQAYNEQFF.

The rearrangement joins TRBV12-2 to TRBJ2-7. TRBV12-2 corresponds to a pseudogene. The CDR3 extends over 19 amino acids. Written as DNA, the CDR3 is TGTGCAAGTCCAGGCGGGCCCAGGGCGCAGAACCTACCGTCTTACGAGCAGTACGTC. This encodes CASPGGPRAQNLPSYEQYV.

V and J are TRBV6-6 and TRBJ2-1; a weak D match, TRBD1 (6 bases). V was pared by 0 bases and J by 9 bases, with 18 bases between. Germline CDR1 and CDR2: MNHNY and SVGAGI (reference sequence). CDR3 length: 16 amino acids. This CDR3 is CASSYSAGASFGEQFF. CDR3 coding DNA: TGTGCCAGCAGTTACTCGGCAGGGGCCTCCTTCGGTGAGCAGTTCTTC.

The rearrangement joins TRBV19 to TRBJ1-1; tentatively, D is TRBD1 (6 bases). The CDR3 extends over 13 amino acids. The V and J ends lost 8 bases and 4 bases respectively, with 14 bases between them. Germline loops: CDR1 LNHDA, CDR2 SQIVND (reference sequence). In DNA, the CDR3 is TGTGCCAGTTCCAGGGGAGGGGGCACTGAAGCTTTCTTT. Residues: CASSRGGGTEAFF.

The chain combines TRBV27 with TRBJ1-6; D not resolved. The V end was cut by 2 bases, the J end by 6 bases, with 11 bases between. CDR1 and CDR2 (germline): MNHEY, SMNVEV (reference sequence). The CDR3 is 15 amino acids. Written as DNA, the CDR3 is TGTGCCAGCAGTTTAGACCTGACAAGTAATTCACCCCTCCACTTT. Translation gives CASSLDLTSNSPLHF.

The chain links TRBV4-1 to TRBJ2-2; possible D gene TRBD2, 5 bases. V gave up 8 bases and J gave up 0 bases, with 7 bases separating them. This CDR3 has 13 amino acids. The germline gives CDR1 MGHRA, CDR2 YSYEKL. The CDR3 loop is CASGRANTGELFF. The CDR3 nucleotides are TGCGCCAGCGGGAGAGCGAACACCGGGGAGCTGTTTTTT.

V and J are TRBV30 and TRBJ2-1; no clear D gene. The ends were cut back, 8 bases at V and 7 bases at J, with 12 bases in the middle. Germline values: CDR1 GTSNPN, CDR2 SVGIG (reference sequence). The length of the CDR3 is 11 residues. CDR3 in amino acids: CALSWGNEQFF. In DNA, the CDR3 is TGTGCCCTATCGTGGGGAAATGAGCAGTTCTTC.

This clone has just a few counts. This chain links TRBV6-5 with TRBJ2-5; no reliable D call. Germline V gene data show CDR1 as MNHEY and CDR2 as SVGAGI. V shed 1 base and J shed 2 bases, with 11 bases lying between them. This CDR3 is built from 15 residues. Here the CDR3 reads CASSYLRETQETQYF. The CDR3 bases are TGTGCCAGCAGTTACTTGCGAGAGACGCAAGAGACCCAGTACTTC.

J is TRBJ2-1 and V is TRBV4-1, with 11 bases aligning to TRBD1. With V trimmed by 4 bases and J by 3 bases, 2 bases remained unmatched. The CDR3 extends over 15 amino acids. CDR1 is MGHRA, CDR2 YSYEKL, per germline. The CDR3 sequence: CASSLDRGLYNEQFF. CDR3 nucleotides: TGCGCCAGCAGCCTGGACAGGGGGCTCTACAATGAGCAGTTCTTC.

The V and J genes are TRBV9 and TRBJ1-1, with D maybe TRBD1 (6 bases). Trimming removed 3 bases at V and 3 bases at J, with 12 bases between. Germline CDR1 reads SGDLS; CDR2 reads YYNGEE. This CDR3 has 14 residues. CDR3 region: CASSERTEDTEAFF. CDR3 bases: TGTGCCAGCAGCGAGCGGACAGAGGACACTGAAGCTTTCTTT.

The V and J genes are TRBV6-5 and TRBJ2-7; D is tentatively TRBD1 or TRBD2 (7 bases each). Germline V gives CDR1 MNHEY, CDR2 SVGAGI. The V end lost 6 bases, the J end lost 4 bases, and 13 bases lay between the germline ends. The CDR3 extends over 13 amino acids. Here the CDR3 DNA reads TGTGCCAGCAGCCCAGGGGGGGGATACGAGCAGTACTTC. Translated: CASSPGGGYEQYF.

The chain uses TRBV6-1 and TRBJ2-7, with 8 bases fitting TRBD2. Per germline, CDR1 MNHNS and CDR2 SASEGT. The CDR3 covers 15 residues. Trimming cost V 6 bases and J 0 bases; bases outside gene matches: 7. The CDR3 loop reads CASRESGGLSYEQYV. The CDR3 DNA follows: TGTGCCAGCAGGGAGAGCGGGGGCCTCTCCTACGAGCAGTACGTC.

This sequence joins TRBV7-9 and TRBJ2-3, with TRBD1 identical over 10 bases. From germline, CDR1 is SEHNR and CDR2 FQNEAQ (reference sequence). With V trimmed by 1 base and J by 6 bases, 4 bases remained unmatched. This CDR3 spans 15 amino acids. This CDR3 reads CASSLGQGAFDTQYF. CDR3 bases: TGTGCCAGCAGCTTAGGACAGGGGGCATTTGATACGCAGTATTTT.

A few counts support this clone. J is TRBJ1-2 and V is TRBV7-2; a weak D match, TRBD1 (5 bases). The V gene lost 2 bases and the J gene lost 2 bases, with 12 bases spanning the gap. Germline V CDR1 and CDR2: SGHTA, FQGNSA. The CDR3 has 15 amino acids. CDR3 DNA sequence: TGTGCCAGCAGCTTATTCCCGACAGTGAACTATGGCTACACCTTC. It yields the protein CASSLFPTVNYGYTF.

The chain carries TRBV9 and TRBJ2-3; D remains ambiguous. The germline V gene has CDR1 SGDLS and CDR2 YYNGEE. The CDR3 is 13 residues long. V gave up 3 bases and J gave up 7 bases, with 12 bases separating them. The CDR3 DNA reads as TGTGCCAGCAGCGACCAGACCAGAAATACGCAGTATTTT. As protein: CASSDQTRNTQYF. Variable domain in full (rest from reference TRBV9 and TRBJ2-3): DSGVTQTPKHLITATGQRVTLRCSPRSGDLSVYWYQQSLDQGLQFLIQYYNGEERAKGNILERFSAQQFPDLHSELNLSSLELGDSALYFCASSDQTRNTQYFGPGTRLTVL.

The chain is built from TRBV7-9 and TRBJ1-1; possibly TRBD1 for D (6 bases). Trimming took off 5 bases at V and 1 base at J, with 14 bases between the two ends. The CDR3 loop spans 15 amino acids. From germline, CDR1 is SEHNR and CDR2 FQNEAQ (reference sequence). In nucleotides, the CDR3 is TGTGCCAGCAGCCCTGGGACACCGAGGAACACTGAAGCTTTCTTT. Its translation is CASSPGTPRNTEAFF.

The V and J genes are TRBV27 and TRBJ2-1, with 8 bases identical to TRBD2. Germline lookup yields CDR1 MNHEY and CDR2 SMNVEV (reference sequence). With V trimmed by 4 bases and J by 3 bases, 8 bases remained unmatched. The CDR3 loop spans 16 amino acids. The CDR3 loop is CASSWRAGTSYNEQFF. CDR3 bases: TGTGCCAGCAGTTGGCGAGCCGGGACTAGCTACAATGAGCAGTTCTTC.

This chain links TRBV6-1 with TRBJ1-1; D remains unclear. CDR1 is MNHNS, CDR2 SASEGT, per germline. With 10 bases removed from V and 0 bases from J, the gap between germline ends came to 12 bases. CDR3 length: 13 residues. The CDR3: CATRSYLNTEAFF. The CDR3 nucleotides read TGTGCCACCCGTTCTTATCTGAACACTGAAGCTTTCTTT.

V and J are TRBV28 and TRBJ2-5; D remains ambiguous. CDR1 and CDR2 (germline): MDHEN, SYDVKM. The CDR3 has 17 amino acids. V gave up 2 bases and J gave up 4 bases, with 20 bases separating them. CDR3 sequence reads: CASSLVDEGYPLETQYF. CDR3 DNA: TGTGCCAGCAGTTTAGTGGACGAAGGGTACCCTTTAGAGACCCAGTACTTC.